The present T cell receptor beta chain was sequenced within a study of cytomegalovirus exposure and HLA in healthy donors. PCR involved 60 Vbeta and 13 Jbeta primers. The table came from immunoSEQ multiplex PCR; TCRdb's copy has only in-frame clones and leaves some out. The sample lists about 130,000 clones, about 85% occurring once. This clone was detected only once. The germline gives CDR1 SGHTA, CDR2 FQGNSA. V was trimmed by 5 bases and J by 6 bases, leaving 20 bases between them. There are 15 residues in the CDR3. The receptor comes from a boy aged 10-17 years in good health and CMV-seronegative. Sequenced material: PBMCs. This rearrangement joins TRBV7-2 to TRBJ2-7; TRBD1 is a possible D gene (6 bases). CDR3 sequence reads: CASSPLNREKSEQYF. The CDR3 nucleotides are TGTGCCAGCAGCCCACTGAACAGGGAGAAGAGCGAGCAGTACTTC.